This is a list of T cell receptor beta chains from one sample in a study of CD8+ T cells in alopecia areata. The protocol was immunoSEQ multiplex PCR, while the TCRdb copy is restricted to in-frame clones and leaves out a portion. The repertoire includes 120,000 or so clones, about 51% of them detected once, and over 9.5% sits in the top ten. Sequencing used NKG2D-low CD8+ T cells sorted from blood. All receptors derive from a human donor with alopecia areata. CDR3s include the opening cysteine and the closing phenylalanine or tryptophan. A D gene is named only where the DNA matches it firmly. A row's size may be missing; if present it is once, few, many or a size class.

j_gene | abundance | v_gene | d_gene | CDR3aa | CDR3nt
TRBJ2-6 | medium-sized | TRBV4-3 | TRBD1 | CASSQGQSISGANVLTF | TGCGCCAGCAGCCAGGGACAGTCGATCTCTGGGGCCAACGTCCTGACTTTC
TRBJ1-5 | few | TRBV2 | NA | CASSWSQDNQPQHF | TGTGCCAGCAGTTGGAGTCAGGACAATCAGCCCCAGCATTTT
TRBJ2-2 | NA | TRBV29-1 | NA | CSVGGGGTGELFF | TGCAGCGTTGGAGGCGGAGGCACCGGGGAGCTGTTTTTT
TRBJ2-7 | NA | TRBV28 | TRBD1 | CASTGQGMYEQYF | TGTGCCAGCACTGGACAGGGGATGTACGAGCAGTACTTC
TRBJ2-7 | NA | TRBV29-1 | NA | CSVRGTDEQYF | TGCAGCGTCCGAGGTACGGACGAGCAGTACTTC
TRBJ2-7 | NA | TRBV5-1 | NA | CASSFAEAEQYF | TGCGCCAGCAGCTTCGCCGAGGCCGAGCAGTACTTC
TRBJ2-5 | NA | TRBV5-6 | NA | CASSFGPGEETQYF | TGTGCCAGCAGCTTTGGGCCAGGGGAAGAGACCCAGTACTTC
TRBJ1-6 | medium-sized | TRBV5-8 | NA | CASSSRTVSPLHF | TGTGCCAGCAGCTCACGGACAGTATCACCCCTCCACTTT
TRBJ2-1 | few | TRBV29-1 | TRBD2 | CSVWAGGEYNEQFF | TGCAGCGTCTGGGCGGGGGGGGAATACAATGAGCAGTTCTTC
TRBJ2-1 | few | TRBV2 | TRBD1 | CASSEAGQDPYNEQFF | TGTGCCAGCAGTGAAGCAGGACAGGACCCCTACAATGAGCAGTTCTTC
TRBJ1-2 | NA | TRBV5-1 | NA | CASSFNPDPGGYTF | TGCGCCAGCAGCTTCAACCCCGACCCGGGTGGCTACACCTTC
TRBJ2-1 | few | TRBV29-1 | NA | CSVVRGEQFF | TGCAGCGTTGTAAGGGGCGAGCAGTTCTTC
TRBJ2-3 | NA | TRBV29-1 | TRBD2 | CSVEGSAGAISTDTQYF | TGCAGCGTTGAAGGGTCAGCGGGGGCAATCAGCACAGATACGCAGTATTTT
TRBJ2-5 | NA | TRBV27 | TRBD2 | CASSPISGEETQYF | TGTGCCAGCAGCCCTATAAGCGGGGAAGAGACCCAGTACTTC
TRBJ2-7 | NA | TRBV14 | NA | CASSQGSYEQYF | TGTGCCAGCAGCCAAGGTAGCTACGAGCAGTACTTC
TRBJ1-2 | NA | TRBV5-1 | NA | CASSEDLLDGYTF | TGCGCCAGCAGCGAGGACTTACTGGATGGCTACACCTTC
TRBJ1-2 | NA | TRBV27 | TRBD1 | CASRPGTGAGYTF | TGTGCCAGCAGGCCCGGGACAGGGGCTGGCTACACCTTC
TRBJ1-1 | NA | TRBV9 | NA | CASSVAPNTEAFF | TGTGCCAGCAGCGTAGCCCCGAACACTGAAGCTTTCTTT
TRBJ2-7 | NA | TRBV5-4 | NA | CASSLGVEAVYEQYF | TGTGCCAGCAGCTTGGGGGTAGAAGCGGTCTACGAGCAGTACTTC
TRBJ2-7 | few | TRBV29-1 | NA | CSVEGGDRYYEQYF | TGCAGCGTTGAGGGAGGAGATCGCTACTACGAGCAGTACTTC
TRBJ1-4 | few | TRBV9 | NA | CASSEGEGYEKLFF | TGTGCCAGCAGCGAAGGGGAAGGATACGAAAAACTGTTTTTT
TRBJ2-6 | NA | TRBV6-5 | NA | CASSSRVSGANVLTF | TGTGCCAGCAGTTCCAGGGTCTCTGGGGCCAACGTCCTGACTTTC
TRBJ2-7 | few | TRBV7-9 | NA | CASSPPGHLYEQYF | TGTGCCAGCAGCCCACCGGGACACCTCTACGAGCAGTACTTC
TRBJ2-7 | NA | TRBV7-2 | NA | CASSLWFQSSYEQYF | TGTGCCAGCAGCTTATGGTTTCAAAGCTCCTACGAGCAGTACTTC
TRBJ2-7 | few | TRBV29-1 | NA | CSVRDTNYEQYF | TGCAGCGTCCGGGACACAAACTACGAGCAGTACTTC
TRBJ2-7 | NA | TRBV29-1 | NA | CSVDLGDEQYF | TGCAGCGTGGACCTCGGGGACGAGCAGTACTTC
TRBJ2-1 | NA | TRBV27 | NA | CAVRSGTEQFF | TGTGCTGTCAGATCCGGGACGGAGCAGTTCTTC
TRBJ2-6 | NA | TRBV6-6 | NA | CASSYLRVSGANVLTF | TGTGCCAGCAGTTACCTGAGAGTCTCTGGGGCCAACGTCCTGACTTTC
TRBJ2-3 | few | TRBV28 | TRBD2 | CASGSGGADTQYF | TGTGCCAGCGGAAGCGGGGGGGCAGATACGCAGTATTTT
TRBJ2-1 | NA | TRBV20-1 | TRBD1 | CSAFRDRFEFF | TGCAGTGCTTTCCGGGACAGATTTGAGTTCTTC
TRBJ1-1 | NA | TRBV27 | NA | CASSFQGGHTEAFF | TGTGCCAGCAGTTTTCAGGGTGGGCACACTGAAGCTTTCTTT
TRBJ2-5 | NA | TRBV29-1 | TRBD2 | CSVPGGRETQYF | TGCAGCGTTCCGGGAGGACGGGAGACCCAGTACTTC
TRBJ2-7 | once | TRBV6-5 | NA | CASSALRGTYEQYF | TGTGCCAGCAGTGCTCTCCGGGGGACCTACGAGCAGTACTTC
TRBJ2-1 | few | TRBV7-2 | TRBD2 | CASSFTSVGYNEQFF | TGTGCCAGCAGCTTTACTAGCGTAGGGTACAATGAGCAGTTCTTC
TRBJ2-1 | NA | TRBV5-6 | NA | CASSLGLEGQFF | TGTGCCAGCAGCTTAGGACTGGAGGGGCAGTTCTTC
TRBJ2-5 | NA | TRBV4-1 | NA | CASSQEFQETQYF | TGCGCCAGCAGCCAAGAGTTCCAAGAGACCCAGTACTTC
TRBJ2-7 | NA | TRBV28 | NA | CASRLTEAYEQYF | TGTGCCAGCAGACTCACAGAGGCCTACGAGCAGTACTTC
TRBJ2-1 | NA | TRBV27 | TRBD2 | CASSLSPSGSYEQFF | TGTGCCAGCAGTTTATCCCCTAGCGGGAGTTATGAGCAGTTCTTC
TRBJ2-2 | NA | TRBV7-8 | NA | CASSSEYGELFF | TGTGCCAGCAGCTCCGAGTACGGGGAGCTGTTTTTT
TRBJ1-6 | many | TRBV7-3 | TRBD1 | CASSIRQGASNSPLHF | TGTGCCAGCAGCATACGACAGGGGGCGAGTAATTCACCCCTCCACTTT
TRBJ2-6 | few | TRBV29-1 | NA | CSVVGLSGANVLTF | TGCAGCGTTGTAGGCCTCTCTGGGGCCAACGTCCTGACTTTC
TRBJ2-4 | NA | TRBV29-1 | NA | CSVEEHHRIQYF | TGCAGCGTTGAAGAGCATCATCGCATTCAGTACTTC
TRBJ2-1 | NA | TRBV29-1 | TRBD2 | CSVRTSGYNEQFF | TGCAGCGTTCGGACTAGCGGATACAATGAGCAGTTCTTC
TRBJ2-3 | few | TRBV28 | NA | CASGSWADTQYF | TGTGCCAGCGGGTCCTGGGCCGATACGCAGTATTTT
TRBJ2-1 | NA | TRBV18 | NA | CASSYTGTPRDEQFF | TGTGCCAGCTCATACACCGGGACTCCGAGGGATGAGCAGTTCTTC
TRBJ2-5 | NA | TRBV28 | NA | CASSHLAGETQYF | TGTGCCAGCAGCCACCTCGCGGGAGAGACCCAGTACTTC
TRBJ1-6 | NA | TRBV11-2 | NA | CASSLGTGGNSPLHF | TGTGCCAGCAGCTTGGGGACGGGGGGAAATTCACCCCTCCACTTT
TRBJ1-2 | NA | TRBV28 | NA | CASSLYGPGGYTF | TGTGCCAGCAGTTTGTATGGCCCGGGTGGCTACACCTTC
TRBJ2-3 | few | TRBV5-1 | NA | CASSLEAQYF | TGCGCCAGCAGCTTGGAGGCGCAGTATTTT
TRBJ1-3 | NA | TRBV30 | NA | CAWSVPKGRNTIYF | TGTGCCTGGAGTGTCCCCAAAGGAAGAAACACCATATATTTT
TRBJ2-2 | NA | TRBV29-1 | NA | CSVEAGALTGELFF | TGCAGCGTTGAAGCAGGGGCTCTGACCGGGGAGCTGTTTTTT
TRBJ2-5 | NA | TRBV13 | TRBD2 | CASSLEGLAGGGETQYF | TGTGCCAGCAGCTTAGAAGGACTAGCGGGGGGCGGAGAGACCCAGTACTTC
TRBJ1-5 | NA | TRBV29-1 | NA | CSVGPGGSPNQPQHF | TGCAGCGTTGGTCCGGGGGGCTCCCCTAATCAGCCCCAGCATTTT
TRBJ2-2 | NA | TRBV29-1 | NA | CSVESRADTGELFF | TGCAGCGTTGAGTCGCGGGCCGACACCGGGGAGCTGTTTTTT
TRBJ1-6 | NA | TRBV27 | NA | CASSLSIGPSSYNSPLHF | TGTGCCAGCAGTTTATCAATAGGGCCCAGCTCCTATAATTCACCCCTCCACTTT